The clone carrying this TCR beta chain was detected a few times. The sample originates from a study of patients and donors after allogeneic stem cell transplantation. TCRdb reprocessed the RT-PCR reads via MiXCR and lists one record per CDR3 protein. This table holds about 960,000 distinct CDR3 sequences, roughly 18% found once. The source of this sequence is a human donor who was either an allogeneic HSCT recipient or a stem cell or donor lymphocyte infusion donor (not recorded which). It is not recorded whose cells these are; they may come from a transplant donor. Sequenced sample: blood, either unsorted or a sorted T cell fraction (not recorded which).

The CDR3 DNA reads as TGTGCCAGCAGCTTGAGGCAGGGCCATCAGCCCCAGCATTTT. As protein: CASSLRQGHQPQHF. The chain joins TRBV7-2 to TRBJ1-5, with D possibly being TRBD1 (5 bases). Trimming took 3 bases from V and 5 from J, leaving 11 bases between them. Germline values: CDR1 SGHTA, CDR2 FQGNSA. The CDR3 spans 14 residues.